Following are 21 T cell receptor beta chains from one sample sequenced in a study of blood T cell repertoires in COVID-19. Using immunoSEQ multiplex PCR, the repertoire was profiled, and TCRdb retains in-frame clones only, with some absent. Among about 190,000 clones listed, roughly 91% were seen once. Source material: peripheral blood. Receptors originate from a man aged 40-50 years with active or convalescent COVID-19.

This chain joins TRBV6-1 and TRBJ2-1; 7 bases line up with TRBD1. J lost 2 bases, V lost 4 bases, and 8 bases had no gene match. Germline CDR1 is MNHNS and CDR2 is SASEGT. The CDR3 totals 16 residues. The CDR3 loop is CASSGRQGLPYNEQFF. The DNA for the CDR3 is TGTGCCAGCAGTGGGCGACAGGGCCTCCCCTACAATGAGCAGTTCTTC.

The genes are TRBV2 and TRBJ1-3; D is perhaps TRBD1 (5 bases). Trimming removed 7 bases from V and 2 bases from J, with 12 bases in between. CDR3 size: 14 residues. The germline V gene has CDR1 SNHLY and CDR2 FYNNEI. This CDR3 is CASMGGLTGNTIYF. The CDR3 nucleotides are TGTGCCAGCATGGGGGGACTCACTGGAAACACCATATATTTT.

The V gene is TRBV18, the J gene TRBJ2-7; possibly TRBD2 for D (5 bases). This CDR3 is 22 amino acids long. CDR1 KGHSH and CDR2 LQKENI come from the germline V gene. The V end lost 3 bases, the J end lost 6 bases, and 39 bases lay between the germline ends. The CDR3 here is CASSPPRTGYGKTQHLLVEQYF. The DNA for the CDR3 is TGTGCCAGCTCACCTCCCAGAACGGGATATGGTAAGACACAACACCTTTTGGTCGAGCAGTACTTC. The variable domain in full, with the rest retrieved from reference TRBV18 and TRBJ2-7, is NAGVMQNPRHLVRRRGQEARLRCSPMKGHSHVYWYRQLPEEGLKFMVYLQKENIIDESGMPKERFSAEFPKEGPSILRIQQVVRGDSAAYFCASSPPRTGYGKTQHLLVEQYFGPGTRLTVT.

The J gene is TRBJ2-3, the V gene TRBV5-4; tentatively, D is TRBD2 (5 bases). The ends were cut back, 0 bases at V and 6 bases at J, with 5 bases in the middle. Germline V gene lookup returns CDR1 SGHNT and CDR2 YYREEE (reference sequence). The CDR3 loop spans 12 amino acids. CDR3 sequence reads: CASSLGGDTQYF. The CDR3 bases are TGTGCCAGCAGCTTGGGCGGGGATACGCAGTATTTT. The full variable domain, completed using reference TRBV5-4 and TRBJ2-3, is ETGVTQSPTHLIKTRGQQVTLRCSSQSGHNTVSWYQQALGQGPQFIFQYYREEENGRGNFPPRFSGLQFPNYSSELNVNALELDDSALYLCASSLGGDTQYFGPGTRLTVL.

This rearrangement joins TRBV4-3 to TRBJ1-5; D remains ambiguous. Looked up from germline, CDR1 is LGHNA and CDR2 is YSLEER. This CDR3 region has 15 residues. The V end was cut by 0 bases, the J end by 0 bases, with 6 bases between. CDR3: CASSQDGDSNQPQHF. CDR3 coding DNA: TGCGCCAGCAGCCAAGATGGAGATAGCAATCAGCCCCAGCATTTT.

V and J are TRBV2 and TRBJ2-3, with D unclear. Per the germline V gene, CDR1 is SNHLY and CDR2 is FYNNEI. The V gene lost 7 bases and the J gene lost 4 bases, with 15 bases spanning the gap. The CDR3 consists of 14 residues. CDR3 DNA sequence: TGTGCCAGCACTTACACGGAGCAAGCAGATACGCAGTATTTT. The encoded protein is CASTYTEQADTQYF.

The chain links TRBV27 to TRBJ2-7; D perhaps matches TRBD1 (6 bases). The V and J ends lost 2 bases and 3 bases respectively, with 17 bases between them. Germline V gene lookup returns CDR1 MNHEY and CDR2 SMNVEV (reference sequence). The CDR3 length is 16 residues. CDR3 sequence reads: CASSLIDEPGVYEQYF. The CDR3 DNA is TGTGCCAGCAGTTTAATAGACGAACCAGGGGTCTACGAGCAGTACTTC.

This chain joins TRBV24-1 and TRBJ1-2; the D gene is possibly TRBD1 (5 bases). Germline lookup yields CDR1 KGHDR and CDR2 SFDVKD. V dropped 9 bases and J dropped 0 bases, with 10 bases sitting between them. This CDR3 is 13 amino acids long. The CDR3 spells CATGDSANYGYTF. The CDR3 bases are TGTGCCACCGGGGACTCTGCTAACTATGGCTACACCTTC.

V is TRBV2 and J is TRBJ2-7, with D possibly TRBD2 on 6 matching bases. Germline assignment: CDR1 SNHLY and CDR2 FYNNEI. CDR3 length: 14 residues. V was shortened by 9 bases and J by 1 base, with 16 bases between the two germline ends. CDR3: CARNGGVVSYEQYF. CDR3 sequence (DNA): TGTGCCAGGAACGGGGGAGTTGTATCCTACGAGCAGTACTTC.

The chain is built from TRBV7-2 and TRBJ2-3; 10 nucleotides agree with TRBD2. The germline V gene encodes CDR1 SGHTA and CDR2 FQGNSA. The CDR3 has 16 amino acids. V was pared by 4 bases and J by 5 bases, with 9 bases of the junction left unmatched. DNA for the CDR3: TGTGCCAGCAGCTCAAGGAGGGGACTAGCGATAGATACGCAGTATTTT. Translation gives CASSSRRGLAIDTQYF.

This chain joins TRBV12-3 or TRBV12-4 and TRBJ1-1; D uncertain. This CDR3 is built from 13 residues. Trimming shortened V by 0 bases and J by 4 bases, and 6 bases separated the two germline ends. CDR3 region: CASSLARSTEAFF. The CDR3 DNA is TGTGCCAGCAGTTTAGCCCGGTCCACTGAAGCTTTCTTT.

The CDR3 loop reads CASSIRLAGLTDTQYF. As DNA, the CDR3 is TGTGCCAGTAGTATTCGGCTAGCGGGACTCACAGATACGCAGTATTTT. The chain joins TRBV19 to TRBJ2-3, with 9 bases that match TRBD2. The germline V gene has CDR1 LNHDA and CDR2 SQIVND (reference sequence). The CDR3 sequence is 16 residues long. V gave up 3 bases and J gave up 2 bases; unmatched junction bases: 6.

This chain connects TRBV9 to TRBJ2-3; unclear D gene. CDR3 length: 15 residues. Trimming removed 0 bases from V and 0 bases from J, with 8 bases in between. CDR1 SGDLS and CDR2 YYNGEE come from the germline V gene. CDR3 region: CASSVGHSSTDTQYF. The CDR3 DNA is TGTGCCAGCAGCGTAGGGCATTCTAGCACAGATACGCAGTATTTT.

The chain carries TRBV2 and TRBJ1-1, with 10 nucleotides matching TRBD1. J gave up 6 bases and V 4 bases, and 2 bases lay outside the gene matches. The CDR3 covers 13 residues. Germline V gene lookup returns CDR1 SNHLY and CDR2 FYNNEI. CDR3: CASSGQGAPEAFF. The CDR3 DNA follows: TGTGCCAGCAGTGGACAGGGGGCTCCTGAAGCTTTCTTT.

The chain is built from TRBV11-2 and TRBJ1-2, with TRBD1 identical over 10 bases. The V gene's germline CDR1 is SGHAT and CDR2 FQNNGV. The CDR3 spans 16 residues. V dropped 3 bases and J dropped 7; count of bases not matched to a gene: 11. This CDR3 reads CASSFPGTGAPFGYTF. Here the CDR3 DNA reads TGTGCCAGCAGCTTTCCCGGGACAGGGGCGCCCTTTGGCTACACCTTC.

For the CDR3, the DNA is TGTGCCAGCAGTGACTCAGGACAGGGATTTCCTGGCTACACCTTC. It encodes CASSDSGQGFPGYTF. J is TRBJ1-2 and V is TRBV6-4; TRBD1 matches 8 bases. Germline CDR1 MRHNA, CDR2 SNTAGT. The CDR3 is 15 residues long. After removal of 0 bases from V and 7 bases from J, the junction contained 7 bases not matched to a gene.

The chain carries TRBV11-2 and TRBJ2-5, with 7 bases fitting TRBD1. CDR3 length: 16 amino acids. V dropped 1 base and J dropped 0; count of bases not matched to a gene: 5. Germline CDR1 is SGHAT and CDR2 is FQNNGV. The CDR3: CASSLGGQPYQETQYF. The CDR3 nucleotides read TGTGCCAGCAGCTTAGGGGGACAGCCGTACCAAGAGACCCAGTACTTC.

The chain employs TRBV5-5 and TRBJ1-5, with D possibly matching TRBD1 (5 bases). V was clipped by 0 bases and J by 2 bases, with 18 bases between them. The germline V gene encodes CDR1 SGHKS and CDR2 YYEKEE (reference sequence). The CDR3 has 18 amino acids. The CDR3 region has the DNA TGTGCCAGCAGCTTGGGGGGTGGTTTGCAGGGTCGCAATCAGCCCCAGCATTTT. Its translation is CASSLGGGLQGRNQPQHF.

The chain carries TRBV7-2 and TRBJ1-1; D not resolved. The CDR3 extends over 14 amino acids. Trimming took off 1 base at V and 1 base at J, with 7 bases between the two ends. Germline V lookup: CDR1 SGHTA, CDR2 FQGNSA. This chain's CDR3 is CASSLGLQNTEAFF. CDR3 bases: TGTGCCAGCAGCTTAGGACTCCAGAACACTGAAGCTTTCTTT.

The rearrangement joins TRBV24-1 to TRBJ2-2; D unresolved. This CDR3 is 14 amino acids long. CDR1 and CDR2 from the germline V gene are KGHDR and SFDVKD. V shed 6 bases and J shed 1 base, with 8 bases lying between them. CDR3 bases: TGTGCCACCAGTCCACTTATGAACACCGGGGAGCTGTTTTTT. This translates into CATSPLMNTGELFF.

The V call is TRBV19, the J call TRBJ2-7, with 7 nucleotides matching TRBD1. The germline V gene has CDR1 LNHDA and CDR2 SQIVND (reference sequence). The CDR3 is made up of 15 amino acids. Losses at the gene ends were 1 base for V and 4 bases for J; bases not matched to a gene: 7. The CDR3 DNA follows: TGTGCCAGTAGTATAGGCCCGGGACAGCCTTACGAGCAGTACTTC. It yields the protein CASSIGPGQPYEQYF. Full variable domain (missing parts from reference TRBV19 and TRBJ2-7): DGGITQSPKYLFRKEGQNVTLSCEQNLNHDAMYWYRQDPGQGLRLIYYSQIVNDFQKGDIAEGYSVSREKKESFPLTVTSAQKNPTAFYLCASSIGPGQPYEQYFGPGTRLTVT.